The next 3 T cell receptor beta chains were all read from a single sample in a study of cytomegalovirus exposure and HLA in healthy donors. Here immunoSEQ multiplex PCR was the method, and the copy in TCRdb shows in-frame clones only, minus some. The sample consists of approximately 160,000 clones, about 95% of them appearing once. The sample comprised PBMCs. These receptors came from a woman under 30 in good health and CMV-seronegative.

The chain joins TRBV30 to TRBJ1-6; perhaps TRBD1 as D (6 bases). This CDR3 comprises 18 residues. Germline V gene data show CDR1 as GTSNPN and CDR2 as SVGIG (reference sequence). With 5 bases removed from V and 4 bases from J, the gap between germline ends came to 24 bases. CDR3 protein: CAWGVQEHHQGYNSPLHF. CDR3 in DNA: TGTGCCTGGGGCGTACAGGAGCACCACCAGGGGTATAATTCACCCCTCCACTTT.

V gene TRBV5-1 combines with J gene TRBJ2-2; 10 positions match TRBD2. CDR3 length equals 15 residues. Trimming removed 2 bases from V and 5 bases from J; junction bases left unmatched: 3. CDR1 is SGHRS, CDR2 YFSETQ, per germline. DNA of the CDR3: TGCGCCAGCAGCTTCACTAGCGGGGCGACCGGGGAGCTGTTTTTT. Protein product: CASSFTSGATGELFF. Filled out from reference TRBV5-1 and TRBJ2-2, the complete variable domain reads KAGVTQTPRYLIKTRGQQVTLSCSPISGHRSVSWYQQTPGQGLQFLFEYFSETQRNKGNFPGRFSGRQFSNSRSEMNVSTLELGDSALYLCASSFTSGATGELFFGEGSRLTVL.

The genes are TRBV9 and TRBJ2-5, with TRBD2 matching 15 bases. Germline V gene lookup returns CDR1 SGDLS and CDR2 YYNGEE. The CDR3 contains 17 residues. Trimming removed 4 bases from V and 5 bases from J; junction bases left unmatched: 9. The CDR3 coding sequence is TGTGCCAGCAGCAAAGGGACTAGCGGGGGGCAGGGGGAGACCCAGTACTTC. This encodes CASSKGTSGGQGETQYF.